This TCR beta chain was documented in a study of blood T cell repertoires in COVID-19. At the level of the study: Specimens from acute and convalescent COVID-19 originated in the United States, Italy and Spain. T cells, B-cell-depleted T cells, or PBMCs provided the cDNA or gDNA that served as material.

CDR3 length: 15 amino acids. Looked up from germline, CDR1 is LGHDT and CDR2 is YNNKEL (reference sequence). V dropped 2 bases and J dropped 2; count of bases not matched to a gene: 5. As processed by the authors: Estimation of nucleated cell counts was performed using reference gene primer amplification. Assay: immunoSEQ multiplex PCR; the TCRdb copy retains only in-frame clones and omits some. V, J and clone size are those of that table, while D and trimming were read from the DNA. This sample has 150,000 or so clones, with roughly 80% found just once. Material: peripheral blood. The sequence came from a woman in her fifties or sixties with COVID-19, enrolled during active disease. The V and J genes are TRBV3-1 (or the pseudogene TRBV3-2) and TRBJ2-7, with TRBD1 matching 8 bases. The DNA of the CDR3 is TGTGCCAGCAGCCAAACCGGGACAGGACCCTACGAGCAGTACTTC. Amino acids: CASSQTGTGPYEQYF.